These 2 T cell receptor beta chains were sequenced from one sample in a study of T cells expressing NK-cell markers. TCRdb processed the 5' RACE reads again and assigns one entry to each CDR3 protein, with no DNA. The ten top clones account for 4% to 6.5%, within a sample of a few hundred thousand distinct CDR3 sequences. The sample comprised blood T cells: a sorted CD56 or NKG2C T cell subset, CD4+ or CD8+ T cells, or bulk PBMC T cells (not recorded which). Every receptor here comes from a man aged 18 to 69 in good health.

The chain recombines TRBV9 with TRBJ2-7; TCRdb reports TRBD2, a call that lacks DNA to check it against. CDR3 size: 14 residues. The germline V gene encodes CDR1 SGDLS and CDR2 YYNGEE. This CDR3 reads CASSEGPQDYEQYF. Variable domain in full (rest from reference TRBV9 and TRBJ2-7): DSGVTQTPKHLITATGQRVTLRCSPRSGDLSVYWYQQSLDQGLQFLIQYYNGEERAKGNILERFSAQQFPDLHSELNLSSLELGDSALYFCASSEGPQDYEQYFGPGTRLTVT.

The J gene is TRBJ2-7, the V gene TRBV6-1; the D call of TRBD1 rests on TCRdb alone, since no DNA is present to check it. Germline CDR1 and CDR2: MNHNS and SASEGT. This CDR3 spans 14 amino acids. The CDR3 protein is CASSPSGGGNEQYF.